Described below is a single TCR beta chain sequence and its context. The antigen is undetermined. These data belong to a study of T cell repertoires in cytomegalovirus infection. At the level of the study: It was recently identified HLA-C-restricted and well-studied HLA-B-restricted CMV epitopes that the study used. Both a matching HLA type and CMV infection were indicated by public TCR beta signatures. Study-level findings and limits: CMV-specific HLA-C-restricted TCR beta clonotypes dominated the ex vivo response. Carriers of CMV and the relevant HLA type were discriminated by public TCR beta frequency.

Germline values: CDR1 MNHNY, CDR2 SVGAGI (reference sequence). This CDR3 contains 15 residues. Deletions cut 5 bases from V and 5 bases from J, with 15 bases between. Via MiXCR, TCRdb re-called the reads, giving one row per CDR3 protein. Seen here are around 200,000 distinct CDR3 sequences, roughly 34% observed once, and the top ten hold 55% to 70%. The receptor comes from a human donor in good health (CMV status not recorded). Some clones in this sample may be carry-over from other donors' samples. The sequences come from CD8+ T cells from cultured PBMCs, collected from culture after CMV antigen stimulation. The V call is TRBV6-6, the J call TRBJ1-4; D is unclear. The chain's CDR3 is CASSLSGFRNEKLFF. CDR3 DNA: TGTGCCAGCAGTCTCTCGGGGTTCAGGAATGAAAAACTGTTTTTT.